The source of this T cell receptor (beta chain) is a study of blood T cell repertoires in COVID-19. Study summary: Italy, Spain and the United States were the sources of the convalescent and acute COVID-19 samples. From T cells, B-cell-depleted T cells, or PBMCs came the material, which was cDNA or gDNA.

This CDR3 has 14 residues. Germline lookup yields CDR1 SGHTA and CDR2 FQGNSA. With 3 bases removed from V and 6 bases from J, the gap between germline ends came to 12 bases. Authors' analysis steps: Quantification of nucleated cells was approximated via reference gene primer amplification. TCRdb keeps only in-frame clones here, not all; method: immunoSEQ multiplex PCR. That table supplies the V and J calls and clone size; D and trimming were determined from the DNA. The sample gives 140,000 to 150,000 clones, 88% of which show up once; roughly 10% is in the top ten. The TCR sequence derives from a man in his 60s with active or convalescent COVID-19. The rearrangement uses TRBV7-2 and TRBJ2-1, with D possibly being TRBD1 (6 bases). Sequences were obtained from peripheral blood. The CDR3 DNA reads TGTGCCAGCAGCTTCGTCGCCAGGGGCAATGAGCAGTTCTTC. Its protein product is CASSFVARGNEQFF. Supplemented by reference TRBV7-2 and TRBJ2-1, the full variable domain reads GAGVSQSPSNKVTEKGKDVELRCDPISGHTALYWYRQSLGQGLEFLIYFQGNSAPDKSGLPSDRFSAERTGGSVSTLTIQRTQQEDSAVYLCASSFVARGNEQFFGPGTRLTVL.